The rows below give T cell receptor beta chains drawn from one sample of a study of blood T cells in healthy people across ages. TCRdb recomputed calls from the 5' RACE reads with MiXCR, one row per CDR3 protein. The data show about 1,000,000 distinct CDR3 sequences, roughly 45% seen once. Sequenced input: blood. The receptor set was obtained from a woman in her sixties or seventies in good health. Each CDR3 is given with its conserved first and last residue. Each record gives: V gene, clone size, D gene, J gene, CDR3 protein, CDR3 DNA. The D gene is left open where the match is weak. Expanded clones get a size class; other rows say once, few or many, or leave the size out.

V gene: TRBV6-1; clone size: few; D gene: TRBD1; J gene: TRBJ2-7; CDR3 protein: CASTVDRVVYEQYF; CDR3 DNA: TGTGCCAGCACGGTAGACAGGGTAGTTTACGAGCAGTACTTC
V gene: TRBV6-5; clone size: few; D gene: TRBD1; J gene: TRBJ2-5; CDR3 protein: CASSYTSGQRETQYF; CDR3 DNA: TGTGCCAGCAGTTACACCTCGGGACAGAGAGAGACCCAGTACTTC
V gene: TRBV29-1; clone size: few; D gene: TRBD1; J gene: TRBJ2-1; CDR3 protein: CSVEVARDRGFTMKQFF; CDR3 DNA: TGCAGCGTTGAAGTAGCCCGCGACAGGGGGTTCACAATGAAGCAGTTCTTC
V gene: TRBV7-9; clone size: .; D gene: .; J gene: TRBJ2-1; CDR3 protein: CASSIRLAGNEQFF; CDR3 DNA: TGCGCCAGCAGCATCCGGCTAGCCGGCAATGAGCAGTTCTTC
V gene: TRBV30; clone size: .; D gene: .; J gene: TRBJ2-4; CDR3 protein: CAWIKNPGNIQYF; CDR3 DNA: TGTGCCTGGATTAAGAATCCTGGCAACATTCAGTACTTC
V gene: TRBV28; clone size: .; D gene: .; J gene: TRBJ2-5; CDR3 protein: CASTRLTGIQETQYF; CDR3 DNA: TGTGCCAGCACGCGATTAACAGGGATCCAAGAGACCCAGTACTTC
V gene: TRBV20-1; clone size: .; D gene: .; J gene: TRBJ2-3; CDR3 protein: CSVRDSGTPDTQYF; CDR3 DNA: TGCAGTGTTAGGGACAGCGGGACGCCAGATACGCAGTATTTT
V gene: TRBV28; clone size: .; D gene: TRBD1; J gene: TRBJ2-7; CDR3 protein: CASSPLTGGLSYEQYF; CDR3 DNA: TGTGCCAGCAGTCCGCTGACAGGGGGCCTGTCCTACGAGCAGTACTTC
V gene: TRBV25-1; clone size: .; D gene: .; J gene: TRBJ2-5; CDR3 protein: CASSELQEGQETQYF; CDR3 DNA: TGTGCCAGCAGTGAACTTCAAGAGGGTCAAGAGACCCAGTACTTC
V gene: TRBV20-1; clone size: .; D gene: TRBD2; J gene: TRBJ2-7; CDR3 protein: CSVKGLAGFYNEQYF; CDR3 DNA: TGCAGTGTCAAGGGACTAGCGGGTTTCTACAATGAGCAGTACTTC
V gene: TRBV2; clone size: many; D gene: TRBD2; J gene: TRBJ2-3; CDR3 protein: CASIGLAGEIRTDTQYF; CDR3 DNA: TGTGCCAGCATCGGTTTAGCGGGAGAAATTCGTACAGATACGCAGTATTTT
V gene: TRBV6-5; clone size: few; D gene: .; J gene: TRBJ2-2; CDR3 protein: CASSYSQTGPTGELFF; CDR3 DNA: TGTGCCAGCAGTTACTCTCAAACAGGGCCTACCGGGGAGCTGTTTTTT
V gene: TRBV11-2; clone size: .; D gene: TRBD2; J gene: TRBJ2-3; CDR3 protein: CASSLIGGELLSDTQYF; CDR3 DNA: TGTGCCAGCAGCCTTATCGGGGGGGAGCTCTTGTCAGATACGCAGTATTTT
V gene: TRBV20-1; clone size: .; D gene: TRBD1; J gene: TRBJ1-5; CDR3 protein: CSAETGVDQPQHF; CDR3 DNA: TGCAGTGCCGAAACAGGGGTGGATCAGCCCCAGCATTTT